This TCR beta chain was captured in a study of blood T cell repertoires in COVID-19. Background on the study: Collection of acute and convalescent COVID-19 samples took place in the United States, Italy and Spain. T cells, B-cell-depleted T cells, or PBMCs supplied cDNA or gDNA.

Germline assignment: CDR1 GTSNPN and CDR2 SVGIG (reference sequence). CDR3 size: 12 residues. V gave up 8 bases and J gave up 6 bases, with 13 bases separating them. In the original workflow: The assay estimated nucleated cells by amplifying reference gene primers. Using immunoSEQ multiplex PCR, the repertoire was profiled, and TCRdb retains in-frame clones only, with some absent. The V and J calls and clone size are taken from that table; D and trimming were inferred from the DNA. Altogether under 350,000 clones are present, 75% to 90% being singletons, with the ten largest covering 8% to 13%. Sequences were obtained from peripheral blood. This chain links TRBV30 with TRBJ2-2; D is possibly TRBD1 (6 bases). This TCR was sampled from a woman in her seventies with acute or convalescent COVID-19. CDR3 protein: CAGQQGPGELFF. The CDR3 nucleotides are TGTGCCGGTCAGCAGGGGCCCGGGGAGCTGTTTTTT. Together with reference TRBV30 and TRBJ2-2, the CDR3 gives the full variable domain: SQTIHQWPATLVQPVGSPLSLECTVEGTSNPNLYWYRQAAGRGLQLLFYSVGIGQISSEVPQNLSASRPQDRQFILSSKKLLLSDSGFYLCAGQQGPGELFFGEGSRLTVL.